Below, 6 T cell receptor delta chains from the same sample are listed, as sequenced in a study of gamma-delta chains in newborns, infants, children. TCRdb re-identified clones in the reads via CATT. The sample shows nearly 5,500 delta-chain clones, roughly 18% of them seen only once. Sequenced sample: blood. The receptors come from a child who was a newborn, infant or young child, either healthy, febrile or measles-vaccinated (not recorded which).

The table lists this clone with a few counts. A much larger clone sits a single nucleotide away, making a read error possible. Other DNA sequences in the same sample also yield this CDR3. V usage is TRDV2 and J usage is TRDJ1; no clear D gene. Germline V CDR1 and CDR2: GEAIGNYY, EKD. This CDR3 is built from 14 residues. CDR3 sequence (DNA): TGCGCCTGTGACTATTATGGGTCTCTGGATAAACTCATCTTT. The encoded protein is CACDYYGSLDKLIF.

This clone was found a few times. A much larger clonotype is one base distant, so this may be a read error. The chain links TRDV2 to TRDJ1; 8 bases agree with TRDD3. Germline assignment: CDR1 GEAIGNYY and CDR2 EKD. The CDR3 has 13 residues. The CDR3 DNA follows: TGTGCCTGTGACGGGATACGCACCGGTAAACTCATCTTT. Translation gives CACDGIRTGKLIF.

This sequence joins TRDV1 and TRDJ1, with 9 bases fitting TRDD3. After removal of 2 bases from V and 7 bases from J, the junction contained 17 bases not matched to a gene. There are 18 residues in the CDR3. The germline V gene has CDR1 TSWWSYY and CDR2 QGS. This chain's CDR3 is CALGEVGYLGDYSGKLIF. The CDR3 nucleotides are TGTGCTCTTGGGGAAGTGGGCTACCTGGGGGATTATTCCGGTAAACTCATCTTT.

Sample share makes this clone medium-sized (0.01 to 0.1%). The chain has TRDV2 and TRDJ1, with 13 bases matching TRDD3. This CDR3 has 18 residues. Germline V CDR1 and CDR2: GEAIGNYY, EKD. The J segment lost 0 bases and the V segment lost 1 base, leaving 7 bases of the junction unmatched. The CDR3 region has the DNA TGTGCCTGTGACACAGTACTGGGGGATACGGGGTACACCGATAAACTCATCTTT. It yields the protein CACDTVLGDTGYTDKLIF.

By share, this clone counts as medium-sized. The chain combines TRDV2 with TRDJ1; TRDD3 matches at 7 bases. CDR1 GEAIGNYY and CDR2 EKD come from the germline V gene. J gave up 0 bases and V 0 bases, and 12 bases lay outside the gene matches. This CDR3 contains 18 residues. The CDR3 sequence: CACDTVRGMRGYTDKLIF. The CDR3 region has the DNA TGTGCCTGTGACACCGTTCGGGGGATGAGGGGGTACACCGATAAACTCATCTTT.

Details on this clone: A much more abundant neighbour one base away suggests this may be a read error. The chain uses TRDV2 and TRDJ3; TRDD3 matches 7 bases. Since TCRdb gives no J gene, matching the DNA to germline was used here to assign it. The germline V gene has CDR1 GEAIGNYY and CDR2 EKD. This CDR3 is 20 amino acids long. In nucleotides, the CDR3 is TGTGCCTGTGACACCGTTGTGGGGGAAAGGCCCCCCAGGGACACCCGAAAGATGTTTTTC. Translated: CACDTVVGERPPRDTRKMFF.